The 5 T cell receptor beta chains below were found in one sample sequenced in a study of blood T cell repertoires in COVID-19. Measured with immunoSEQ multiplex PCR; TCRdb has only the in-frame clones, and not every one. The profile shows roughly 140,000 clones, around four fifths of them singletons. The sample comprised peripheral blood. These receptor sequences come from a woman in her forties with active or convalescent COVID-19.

The CDR3 reads CASSQVDGGRAPGQFF. The CDR3 DNA sequence: TGTGCCAGCAGCCAAGTTGACGGCGGGAGGGCTCCCGGGCAGTTCTTC. V usage is TRBV3-1 (or the pseudogene TRBV3-2) and J usage is TRBJ2-1, with TRBD2 matching over 9 bases. After removal of 1 base from V and 12 bases from J, the junction contained 13 bases not matched to a gene. This CDR3 has 16 amino acids. Germline assignment: CDR1 LGHDT and CDR2 YNNKEL (reference sequence).

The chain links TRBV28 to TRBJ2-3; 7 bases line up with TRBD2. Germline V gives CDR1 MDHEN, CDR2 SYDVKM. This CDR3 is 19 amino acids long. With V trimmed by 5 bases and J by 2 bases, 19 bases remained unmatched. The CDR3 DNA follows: TGTGCCAGCAGTCCCGGGATGGGGAGGGCCAGAAGGGCCACAGATACGCAGTATTTT. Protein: CASSPGMGRARRATDTQYF.

The CDR3 loop reads CASSDLRGQKLFF. The CDR3 DNA reads TGTGCCAGCAGTGACTTGCGGGGTCAAAAACTGTTTTTT. V and J are TRBV6-1 and TRBJ1-4; D gene unclear. V lost 3 bases and J lost 9, with 11 bases in between. The germline gives CDR1 MNHNS, CDR2 SASEGT. CDR3 length: 13 residues.

As DNA, the CDR3 is TGTGCCAGCAGTTTACGGAACACCGGGGAGCTGTTTTTT. It yields the protein CASSLRNTGELFF. This chain uses TRBV27 with TRBJ2-2; no firm D call. This CDR3 has 13 residues. CDR1 and CDR2 from the germline V gene are MNHEY and SMNVEV (reference sequence). Trimming took 2 bases from V and 1 from J, leaving 2 bases between them.

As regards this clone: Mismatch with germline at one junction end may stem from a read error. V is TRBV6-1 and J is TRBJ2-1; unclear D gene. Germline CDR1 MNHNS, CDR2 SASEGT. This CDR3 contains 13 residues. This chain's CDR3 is CASREGVGNEQFF. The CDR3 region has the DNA TGTGCCAGCAGAGAAGGCGTCGGCAATGAGCAGTTCTTC.